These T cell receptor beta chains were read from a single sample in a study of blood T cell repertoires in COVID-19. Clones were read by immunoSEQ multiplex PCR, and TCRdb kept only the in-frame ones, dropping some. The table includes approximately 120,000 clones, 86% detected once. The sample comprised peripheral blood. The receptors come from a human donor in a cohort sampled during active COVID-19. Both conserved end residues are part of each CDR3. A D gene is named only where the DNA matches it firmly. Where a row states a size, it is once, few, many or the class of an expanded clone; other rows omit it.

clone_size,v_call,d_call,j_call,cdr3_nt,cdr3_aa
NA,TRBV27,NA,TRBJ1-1,NA,CASSLLFGSGVTEAFF
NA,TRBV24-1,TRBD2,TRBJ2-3,TGTGCCACCAGTCGAGCGGGAGGGCCCGATACGCAGTATTTT,CATSRAGGPDTQYF
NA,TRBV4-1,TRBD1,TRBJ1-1,TGCGCCAGCAGCCAAGCAAGACAGGGGGCCATTATGAATGAAGCTTTCTTT,CASSQARQGAIMNEAFF
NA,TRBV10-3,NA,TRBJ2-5,TGTGCCATCAGTGAGTCGACTCTAGCGAAAGAGACCCAGTACTTC,CAISESTLAKETQYF
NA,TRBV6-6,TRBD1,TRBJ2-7,TGTGCCAGCAGCGATGAGGGGGCAGCAAGATACGAGCAGTACTTC,CASSDEGAARYEQYF
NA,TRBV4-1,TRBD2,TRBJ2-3,TGCGCCAGCAGCCAAATGCCCGGACTAGCGGGAGGAGATACGCAGTATTTT,CASSQMPGLAGGDTQYF
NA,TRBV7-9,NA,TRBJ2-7,TGTGCCAGCAGCTTAGCGGGAGCGTCTACATACGAGCAGTACTTC,CASSLAGASTYEQYF
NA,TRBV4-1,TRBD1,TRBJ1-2,TGCGCCAGCAGCCCAAGACAGGGGGATAGCTATGGCTACACCTTC,CASSPRQGDSYGYTF
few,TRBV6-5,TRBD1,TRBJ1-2,TGTGCCAGCACCAAAGTCGGGACAGGGGTCTATGGCTACACCTTC,CASTKVGTGVYGYTF
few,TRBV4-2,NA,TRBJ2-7,TGTGCCAGCAGTCCTTCGGGAGCTGACGAGCAGTACTTC,CASSPSGADEQYF
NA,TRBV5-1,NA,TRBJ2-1,TGCGCCAGCAGCTTGGCCCGGAGCTCCTACAATGAGCAGTTCTTC,CASSLARSSYNEQFF
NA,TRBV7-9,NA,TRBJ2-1,TGTGCCAGCAGCTTAGGTTTGGCAGGGGCATACGTTGAGCAGTTCTTC,CASSLGLAGAYVEQFF
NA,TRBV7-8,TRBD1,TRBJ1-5,TGTGCCAGCAGCCTCGGGACAGGGGGTTTCAATCAGCCCCAGCATTTT,CASSLGTGGFNQPQHF
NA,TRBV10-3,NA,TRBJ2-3,TGTGCCATCCGGGCCGGGGGTGCGGGACTCACAGATACGCAGTATTTT,CAIRAGGAGLTDTQYF
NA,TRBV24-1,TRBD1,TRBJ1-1,TGTGCCACCCTCTCAGACAGGGGAAACACTGAAGCTTTCTTT,CATLSDRGNTEAFF
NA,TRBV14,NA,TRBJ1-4,TGTGCCAGCAGCCCGGGTTACCCAAATGAAAAACTGTTTTTT,CASSPGYPNEKLFF
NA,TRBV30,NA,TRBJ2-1,TGTGCCTGGAGGGGAGCCTTTCTAGGATCTGAGCAGTTCTTC,CAWRGAFLGSEQFF
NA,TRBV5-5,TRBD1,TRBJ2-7,TGTGCCAGCAGCTCTGTGGGGGGACAGGGTCAGTACGAGCAGTACTTC,CASSSVGGQGQYEQYF
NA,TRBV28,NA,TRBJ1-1,TGTGCCAGCAGTAAATGGACATTGAATGAAGCTTTCTTT,CASSKWTLNEAFF
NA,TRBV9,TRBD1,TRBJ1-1,TGTGCCAGCAGCGCCCTCAGGGGGGCGAAGACTGAAGCTTTCTTT,CASSALRGAKTEAFF
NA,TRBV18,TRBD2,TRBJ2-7,TGTGCCAGCTCACCAACCGGGACTAGTTATGAGCAGTACTTC,CASSPTGTSYEQYF
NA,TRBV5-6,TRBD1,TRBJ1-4,TGTGCCAGCAGCTTGGTAGGGACAGGTGAAAAACTGTTTTTT,CASSLVGTGEKLFF
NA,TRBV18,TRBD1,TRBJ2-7,TGTGCCAGCTCACCACCGGGACAGCCCTACGAGCAGTACTTC,CASSPPGQPYEQYF
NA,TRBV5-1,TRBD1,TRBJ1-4,TGCGCCAGCAGCTTGCAGGGGGAGGAAAAACTGTTTTTT,CASSLQGEEKLFF
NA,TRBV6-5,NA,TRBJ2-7,TGTGCCAGCAGAAGAACAGGAACCTACGAGCAGTACTTC,CASRRTGTYEQYF
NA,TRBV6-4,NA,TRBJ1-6,TGTGCCAGCAGTGCCACTAATAATTCACCCCTCCACTTT,CASSATNNSPLHF
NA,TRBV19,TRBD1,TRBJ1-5,TGTGCCAGCCGCTCGGGACAGGGGTTGTCAGATCAGCCCCAGCATTTT,CASRSGQGLSDQPQHF
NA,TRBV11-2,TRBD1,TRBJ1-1,TGTGCCAGCAGCTTCCGGGACAGGGGGAACACTGAAGCTTTCTTT,CASSFRDRGNTEAFF
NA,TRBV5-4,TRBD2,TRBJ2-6,TGTGCCAGCAGCGACGGTGGGGGGGCTGGGGCCAACGTCCTGACTTTC,CASSDGGGAGANVLTF
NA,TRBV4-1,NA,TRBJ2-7,TGCGCCAGCAGCCAAAGGGGACTCTCCTACGAGCAGTACTTC,CASSQRGLSYEQYF
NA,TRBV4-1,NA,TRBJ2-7,TGCGCCAGCACCGCCGGGTTTGGGGAGCAGTACTTC,CASTAGFGEQYF
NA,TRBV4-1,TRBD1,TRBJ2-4,TGCGCCAGCAGCCAAGTGCAGGGGGCGGCCAAAAACATTCAGTACTTC,CASSQVQGAAKNIQYF
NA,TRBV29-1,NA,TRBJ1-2,TGCAGCGTTGAAGATCAGGGTTCAGGCTACACCTTC,CSVEDQGSGYTF
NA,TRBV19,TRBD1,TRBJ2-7,TGTGCCAGTAGTTACGTCGGACAGGGGCAGTACGAGCAGTACTTC,CASSYVGQGQYEQYF
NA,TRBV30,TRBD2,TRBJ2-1,TGTGCCTGGAGTGTTACCTTAACTAGCGGGACGAGGAATGAGCAGTTCTTC,CAWSVTLTSGTRNEQFF
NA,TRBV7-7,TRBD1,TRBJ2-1,TGTGCTAGCAGCCTCGGACAGGGCTTCAACAATGAGCAGTTCTTC,CASSLGQGFNNEQFF
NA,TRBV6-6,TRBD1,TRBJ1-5,TGTGCCAGCAGTTACCAAGGGACAGACGAGAGGCCCCAGCATTTT,CASSYQGTDERPQHF